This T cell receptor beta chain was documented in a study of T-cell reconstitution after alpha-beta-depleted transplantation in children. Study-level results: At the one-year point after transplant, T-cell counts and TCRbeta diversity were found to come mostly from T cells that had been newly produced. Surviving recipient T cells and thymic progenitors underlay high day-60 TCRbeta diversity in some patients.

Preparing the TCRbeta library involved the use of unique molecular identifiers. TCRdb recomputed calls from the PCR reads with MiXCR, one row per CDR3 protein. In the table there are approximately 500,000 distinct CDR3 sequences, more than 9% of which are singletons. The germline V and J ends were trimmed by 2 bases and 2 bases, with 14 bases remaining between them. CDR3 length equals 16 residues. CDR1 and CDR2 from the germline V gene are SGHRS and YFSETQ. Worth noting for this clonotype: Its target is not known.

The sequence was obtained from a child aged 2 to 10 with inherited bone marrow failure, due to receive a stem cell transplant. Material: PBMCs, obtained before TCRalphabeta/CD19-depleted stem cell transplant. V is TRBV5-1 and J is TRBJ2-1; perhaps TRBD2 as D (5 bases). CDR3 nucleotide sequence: TGCGCCAGCAGCTTTCTTCCCAGCGGAGCCTACAATGAGCAGTTCTTC. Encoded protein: CASSFLPSGAYNEQFF.